These T cell receptor beta chains were read from a single sample in a study of T cell responses to AZD1222 COVID-19 vaccine. Repertoires were generated with immunoSEQ multiplex PCR, while TCRdb's copy carries only in-frame clones and drops some. This table has around 140,000 clones, just under 95% appearing once. The material was peripheral blood, obtained on day 0 of AZD1222 vaccination. These receptors all come from an adult in good health. The CDR3 runs from the conserved cysteine through the conserved F or W. The D gene is left open where the match is weak. Not every row has a clone size; where given, it reads once, few, many or a size class.

TRBV28	-	-	TRBJ2-2	TGTGCCAGCAGTTTAACGGCTCCCTCGTTGAAGCTGTTTTTT	CASSLTAPSLKLFF
TRBV5-4	-	TRBD1	TRBJ1-6	TGTGCCAGCAGCCCCGGGACAGGGGGGGGATTCAATTCACCCCTCCACTTT	CASSPGTGGGFNSPLHF
TRBV5-1	-	-	TRBJ1-3	TGCGCCAGCAGCCCGCCAAGTATGAACACCATATATTTT	CASSPPSMNTIYF
TRBV5-1	-	-	TRBJ1-2	TGCGCCAGCAGCTTGATGGGGGACTCAGTTGGCTACACCTTC	CASSLMGDSVGYTF
TRBV6-1	-	-	TRBJ2-7	TGTGCCAGCAGTGAAAGAGGGGCTAGGAGCTCCTACGAGCAGTACTTC	CASSERGARSSYEQYF
TRBV11-3	-	-	TRBJ2-1	TGTGCCAGCAGCCTTTCTCGGCCGTACTACAATGAGCAGTTCTTC	CASSLSRPYYNEQFF
TRBV7-9	once	-	TRBJ1-2	TGTGCCAGCAGCCTAGAAGGGGGTTGGTCCTATGGCTACACCTTC	CASSLEGGWSYGYTF
TRBV7-9	-	-	TRBJ1-1	TGTGCCAGCAGCTTCACAAATTACCTGAACACTGAAGCTTTCTTT	CASSFTNYLNTEAFF
TRBV24-1	-	TRBD2	TRBJ2-2	TGTGCCACCAGTGGGCAGGGACTAGCGGGAGGCACCGGGGAGCTGTTTTTT	CATSGQGLAGGTGELFF
TRBV6-5	-	TRBD1	TRBJ2-3	TGTGCCAGCAGTCGCCCGACAGGGGGCACAGATACGCAGTATTTT	CASSRPTGGTDTQYF
TRBV7-6	-	-	TRBJ1-5	TGTGCCAGCAGCTTAGGGAATAGCAATCAGCCCCAGCATTTT	CASSLGNSNQPQHF
TRBV6-5	-	TRBD1	TRBJ1-6	TGTGCCAGCAGTTTAAAACCGGGGACAGTCAATTCACCCCTCCACTTT	CASSLKPGTVNSPLHF
TRBV7-8	-	TRBD2	TRBJ2-7	TGTGCCAGCAGCTTAGGAGGGACTACCTACGAGCAGTACTTC	CASSLGGTTYEQYF
TRBV7-7	-	TRBD1	TRBJ2-2	TGTGCTAGCAGCTTAGGAGTCGGGACAGGGAACACCGGGGAGCTGTTTTTT	CASSLGVGTGNTGELFF
TRBV2	-	-	TRBJ2-5	TGTGCCAGCAGTTCAGGGGCCCCCAAAGAGACCCAGTACTTC	CASSSGAPKETQYF
TRBV28	-	-	TRBJ2-1	TGTGCCAGCAGTTTGTCCAGGGGAAGTTGGGTGGACAATGAGCAGTTCTTC	CASSLSRGSWVDNEQFF
TRBV14	-	TRBD2	TRBJ2-1	TGTGCCAGCAGCCGACCCGGGACTAGCGGGGGACAGTACAATGAGCAGTTCTTC	CASSRPGTSGGQYNEQFF
TRBV27	-	TRBD1	TRBJ2-7	TGTGCCAGCAGTTCAGGGACAGGGGCTTCGGGAGAGCAGTACTTC	CASSSGTGASGEQYF
TRBV15	-	-	TRBJ1-5	TGTGCCACCAAAATTGGAGGGGGTAGCAATCAGCCCCAGCATTTT	CATKIGGGSNQPQHF
TRBV28	-	-	TRBJ1-5	TGTGCCAGCGGGGACTGGTCATGGAATCAGCCCCAGCATTTT	CASGDWSWNQPQHF
TRBV12-3/TRBV12-4	-	-	TRBJ1-1	TGTGCCAGCAGTGGCCCCCAACAGGCTGAAGCTTTCTTT	CASSGPQQAEAFF
TRBV6-5	-	-	TRBJ2-2	TGTGCCAGCAGTTATAAGGCTAGCCTTCGAACCGGGGAGCTGTTTTTT	CASSYKASLRTGELFF
TRBV14	-	TRBD1	TRBJ1-1	TGTGCCAGCAGCTCTCAGGGGGGCGGAGAAGCTTTCTTT	CASSSQGGGEAFF
TRBV6-5	-	-	TRBJ2-2	TGTGCCAGCAGTCCCGCTAGGGCCGGGGAGCTGTTTTTT	CASSPARAGELFF
TRBV3-1/TRBV3-2	-	-	TRBJ1-2	TGTGCCAGCAGCCAAGAACAGGGCGCCTATGGCTACACCTTC	CASSQEQGAYGYTF
TRBV11-2	-	TRBD2	TRBJ2-7	TGTGCCAGCAGCCGTGGACTAGCGGCTTCCTACGAGCAGTACTTC	CASSRGLAASYEQYF
TRBV29-1	-	-	TRBJ2-3	TGCAGCGTTGGGGGAGGAGATACGCAGTATTTT	CSVGGGDTQYF
TRBV5-1	-	-	TRBJ1-2	TGCGCCAGCAGCTGGACGGGTAACTATGGCTACACCTTC	CASSWTGNYGYTF
TRBV5-6	-	-	TRBJ2-7	TGTGCCAGCAGCTTGGTTTCCGCTACCTACGAGCAGTACTTC	CASSLVSATYEQYF
TRBV7-9	-	TRBD1	TRBJ1-6	TGTGCCAGCAGCTCCCGACAGGGCACCTATAATTCACCCCTCCACTTT	CASSSRQGTYNSPLHF
TRBV5-1	-	TRBD1	TRBJ1-1	TGCGCCAGCAGCTTACGGGACAGGGAAGTATTTGGGACTGAAGCTTTCTTT	CASSLRDREVFGTEAFF
TRBV6-5	-	-	TRBJ2-7	TGTGCCAGCTCCCAACGGTGGTCGTCCTACGAGCAGTACTTC	CASSQRWSSYEQYF
TRBV2	-	TRBD1	TRBJ2-3	TGTGCCAGCAGTGATCGGACAGGGGGCACAGATACGCAGTATTTT	CASSDRTGGTDTQYF
TRBV5-1	-	TRBD2	TRBJ2-3	TGCGCCAGCAGCTTGGTCCGGGAGGGAGGCACAGATACGCAGTATTTT	CASSLVREGGTDTQYF
TRBV9	-	TRBD2	TRBJ2-2	TGTGCCAGCAGCCCGGGACTAGCCCCCGGGGAGCTGTTTTTT	CASSPGLAPGELFF
TRBV12-3/TRBV12-4	-	-	TRBJ2-7	TGTGCCAGCAGTTTAATGGGGCGTCGCGAGCAGTACTTC	CASSLMGRREQYF
TRBV5-1	-	TRBD1	TRBJ2-7	TGCGCCAGCAGCTTGGTTAAGGTGCTAGGACAGGTTCCCTACGAGCAGTACTTC	CASSLVKVLGQVPYEQYF
TRBV29-1	-	-	TRBJ2-7	TGCAGCGTTGTCGGTCAGGGGTCCTACGAGCAGTACTTC	CSVVGQGSYEQYF
TRBV19	once	-	TRBJ2-1	TGTGCCAGTAGTCCGCCGGGACGGTACTACAATGAGCAGTTCTTC	CASSPPGRYYNEQFF